This TCR beta chain is from a study of CD8+ T cells in alopecia areata. The V end lost 6 bases, the J end lost 0 bases, and 6 bases lay between the germline ends. The CDR3 sequence is 13 residues long. Germline values: CDR1 LNHDA, CDR2 SQIVND (reference sequence). Extraction of RNA preceded its reverse transcription into cDNA, which served as the sequencing template. TCRdb's table, derived via immunoSEQ multiplex PCR, lists solely in-frame clones and lacks some. The repertoire holds roughly 140,000 clones, with less than 65% as singletons. This clone was detected a few times. The sample was CD8+ T cells sorted from blood, taken at week 0. The receptor was isolated from a human donor with alopecia areata. The chain joins TRBV19 to TRBJ2-1; D remains unclear. For the CDR3, the DNA is TGTGCCAGTAGCGTAAACTCCTACAATGAGCAGTTCTTC. It codes for CASSVNSYNEQFF. The complete variable domain, with remaining parts taken from reference TRBV19 and TRBJ2-1, reads DGGITQSPKYLFRKEGQNVTLSCEQNLNHDAMYWYRQDPGQGLRLIYYSQIVNDFQKGDIAEGYSVSREKKESFPLTVTSAQKNPTAFYLCASSVNSYNEQFFGPGTRLTVL.